The 28 T cell receptor beta chains below all came from one sample that was sequenced in a study of blood T cells in healthy people across ages. PCR was performed a second time for about 6 to 12 cycles using a sample-barcoded 5' primer and a J-beta primer mix. TCRdb reanalysed the 5' RACE reads using MiXCR and keeps one entry per CDR3 protein. The table includes hundreds of thousands of distinct CDR3 sequences, 45% to 50% detected once. Sequencing input: blood. Receptors originate from a woman aged 60-75 years in good health.

The J gene is TRBJ2-5, the V gene TRBV29-1; possibly TRBD1 for D (5 bases). The assigned J gene may be wrong: the sequence end matches TRBJ2-7 better. Germline assignment: CDR1 SQVTM and CDR2 ANQGSEA. The CDR3 covers 15 residues. The CDR3 coding sequence is TGCAGCGCCCTTGGGTACAGGTATCAGGTTTCCGAGCAGTACTTC. It specifies CSALGYRYQVSEQYF.

This sequence joins TRBV25-1 and TRBJ2-3, with D maybe TRBD2 (5 bases). Germline CDR1 MGHDK, CDR2 SYGVNS. V dropped 2 bases and J dropped 4 bases, with 10 bases sitting between them. The CDR3 runs to 14 residues. The CDR3 nucleotides read TGTGCCAGCAGTGAACCTGGGAGTTCAGATACGCAGTATTTT. It yields the protein CASSEPGSSDTQYF.

The rearrangement uses TRBV18 and TRBJ2-5; unclear D gene. The J call is in doubt because the DNA end fits TRBJ2-7 better. CDR1 is KGHSH and CDR2 is LQKENI in the germline V gene. The CDR3 is 13 amino acids. The CDR3: CASSQATRNEQYF. The DNA for the CDR3 is TGTGCCAGCTCACAGGCAACTCGGAACGAGCAGTACTTC.

The rearrangement links TRBV7-3 to TRBJ2-1, with D unclear. Trimming shortened V by 2 bases and J by 0 bases, and 8 bases separated the two germline ends. Germline lookup yields CDR1 SGHTA and CDR2 FQGTGA. This CDR3 is built from 15 residues. CDR3 in amino acids: CASSLLQASYNEQFF. DNA for the CDR3: TGTGCCAGCAGCTTACTCCAGGCCTCCTACAATGAGCAGTTCTTC.

A note on this clonotype: Germline is not matched at one junction end, which may reflect a read error. The chain uses TRBV3-1 and TRBJ1-1; 8 bases line up with TRBD1. The CDR3 contains 15 residues. Germline values: CDR1 LGHDT, CDR2 YNNKEL (reference sequence). The CDR3 reads CAGSPSDRVYTEAFF. Written as DNA, the CDR3 is TGTGCCGGCAGCCCCTCGGACAGGGTCTACACTGAAGCTTTCTTT.

The chain carries TRBV7-2 and TRBJ2-5; D perhaps matches TRBD1 (5 bases). CDR1 is SGHTA, CDR2 FQGNSA, per germline. Trimming pared 5 bases from V and 5 bases from J, leaving 18 bases between. This CDR3 spans 15 amino acids. CDR3 residues: CASSRTGAVEETQYF. CDR3 coding DNA: TGTGCCAGCAGCCGAACTGGGGCAGTTGAGGAGACCCAGTACTTC.

Remarks on this clonotype: A junction boundary mismatches the germline segment, possibly from a read error. V is TRBV30 and J is TRBJ1-4; D is uncertain. This CDR3 is 11 amino acids long. The V gene's germline CDR1 is GTSNPN and CDR2 SVGIG (reference sequence). CDR3 sequence: CAGRKNEKLFF. The CDR3 nucleotides are TGTGCCGGGAGGAAGAATGAAAAACTGTTTTTT.

The CDR3, as DNA: TGCAGTGCTAGAATTCCTGGACAGGGATACGAGCAGTACTTC. It is translated as CSARIPGQGYEQYF. The V and J genes are TRBV20-1 and TRBJ2-7; 8 positions agree with TRBD1. J was trimmed by 4 bases and V by 2 bases; bases with no gene match: 7. Germline values: CDR1 DFQATT, CDR2 SNEGSKA (reference sequence). The CDR3 has 14 residues.

The V and J genes are TRBV10-3 and TRBJ1-2, with D possibly being TRBD1 (6 bases). CDR1 ENHRY and CDR2 SYGVKD come from the germline V gene. CDR3 length equals 12 residues. Trimming took 2 bases from V and 8 from J, leaving 9 bases between them. The CDR3 DNA is TGTGCCATCAGTGAGGGCAGGGGCGGCTACACCTTC. The encoded protein is CAISEGRGGYTF.

The chain has TRBV29-1 and TRBJ2-6; 9 bases agree with TRBD1. V shed 5 bases, J shed 5 bases, and the junction held 10 bases outside the gene matches. The germline V gene has CDR1 SQVTM and CDR2 ANQGSEA. The CDR3 consists of 16 residues. The CDR3 nucleotides read TGCAGCGTTCTCGGACAGGGGCCGCCGTGGGCCAACGTCCTGACTTTC. Its translation is CSVLGQGPPWANVLTF.

This rearrangement joins TRBV5-1 to TRBJ1-5; TRBD1 agrees at 9 bases. The length of the CDR3 is 16 residues. The germline V gene encodes CDR1 SGHRS and CDR2 YFSETQ. V lost 0 bases to trimming and J lost 4 bases; unmatched junction nucleotides: 5. Here the CDR3 DNA reads TGCGCCAGCAGCTTGGATCCGGGACAGGGTAATCAGCCCCAGCATTTT. Its protein is CASSLDPGQGNQPQHF. Full variable domain (remainder filled in from reference TRBV5-1 and TRBJ1-5): KAGVTQTPRYLIKTRGQQVTLSCSPISGHRSVSWYQQTPGQGLQFLFEYFSETQRNKGNFPGRFSGRQFSNSRSEMNVSTLELGDSALYLCASSLDPGQGNQPQHFGDGTRLSIL.

V is TRBV10-3 and J is TRBJ1-5, with D perhaps matching TRBD1 (5 bases). V shed 2 bases and J shed 7 bases, with 12 bases lying between them. CDR3 length: 14 amino acids. The V gene's germline CDR1 is ENHRY and CDR2 SYGVKD. Here the CDR3 DNA reads TGTGCCATCAGTGAGAGGGGCGAGAGGCAGCCCCAGCATTTT. Protein sequence: CAISERGERQPQHF.

This clonotype was seen a handful of times. The rearrangement joins TRBV28 to TRBJ2-7; the D gene is possibly TRBD2 (5 bases). The germline CDR1 and CDR2 sequences are MDHEN and SYDVKM. This CDR3 region has 16 residues. Trimming pared 4 bases from V and 4 bases from J, leaving 20 bases between. As DNA, the CDR3 is TGTGCCAGCAGTTACTCCTGGAGCGGAGTAGTTTACGAGCAGTACTTC. Amino acid sequence: CASSYSWSGVVYEQYF. The whole variable domain, filled in from reference TRBV28 and TRBJ2-7, reads DVKVTQSSRYLVKRTGEKVFLECVQDMDHENMFWYRQDPGLGLRLIYFSYDVKMKEKGDIPEGYSVSREKKERFSLILESASTNQTSMYLCASSYSWSGVVYEQYFGPGTRLTVT.

The gene calls are TRBV11-1 and TRBJ2-1; tentative D call: TRBD2 (6 bases). Germline V gene lookup returns CDR1 SGHAT and CDR2 FQDESV (reference sequence). The length of the CDR3 is 12 residues. V shed 5 bases and J shed 10 bases, with 12 bases lying between them. As DNA, the CDR3 is TGTGCCAGCAGCCTCCCCCGGGAGGAGCAGTTCTTC. Translated, it gives CASSLPREEQFF.

This chain uses TRBV9 with TRBJ1-6; D may be TRBD1 (6 bases). The CDR3 spans 14 residues. The ends were cut back, 3 bases at V and 9 bases at J, with 13 bases in the middle. Germline V lookup: CDR1 SGDLS, CDR2 YYNGEE. The CDR3 DNA is TGTGCCAGCAGCGGGACAGTCCGATCTTCACCCCTCCACTTT. This encodes CASSGTVRSSPLHF.

The genes are TRBV27 and TRBJ2-3; 7 bases are shared with TRBD2. Germline V CDR1 and CDR2: MNHEY, SMNVEV (reference sequence). V was pared by 5 bases and J by 2 bases, with 7 bases of the junction left unmatched. The CDR3 extends over 15 amino acids. DNA of the CDR3: TGTGCCAGCAGTAGGAGAAAGCGGGACACAGATACGCAGTATTTT. This sequence encodes CASSRRKRDTDTQYF.

The V gene is TRBV27, the J gene TRBJ2-7; 7 bases are shared with TRBD1. The trim removed 7 bases at V and 3 bases at J, leaving 9 bases unmatched. The CDR3 is 14 residues long. Germline V gives CDR1 MNHEY, CDR2 SMNVEV (reference sequence). CDR3 in amino acids: CASICMQGDYEQYF. The CDR3 DNA is TGTGCCAGCATTTGCATGCAGGGGGACTACGAGCAGTACTTC.

The gene calls are TRBV12-3 or TRBV12-4 and TRBJ2-1, with TRBD2 matching over 15 bases. V lost 4 bases, J lost 4 bases, and 5 bases stayed unmatched. The CDR3 spans 17 residues. The CDR3 loop is CASSWGLAGGEYNEQFF. The CDR3 DNA follows: TGTGCCAGCAGTTGGGGACTAGCGGGAGGAGAATACAATGAGCAGTTCTTC.

This chain joins TRBV3-1 and TRBJ2-1; D is perhaps TRBD2 (6 bases). The germline CDR1 and CDR2 sequences are LGHDT and YNNKEL (reference sequence). V shed 4 bases and J shed 7 bases, with 17 bases lying between them. There are 15 residues in the CDR3. CDR3 loop: CASSRGTGLLNEQFF. The CDR3 DNA reads TGTGCCAGCAGCCGCGGGACTGGTCTTTTGAATGAGCAGTTCTTC.

The chain has TRBV7-2 and TRBJ2-4, with D perhaps TRBD1 (5 bases). This CDR3 contains 16 residues. Germline loops: CDR1 SGHTA, CDR2 FQGNSA. The germline V and J ends were trimmed by 2 bases and 5 bases, with 16 bases remaining between them. The CDR3 DNA reads TGTGCCAGCAGCTTACAGGGCAGACCGATACAAAACATTCAGTACTTC. The encoded protein is CASSLQGRPIQNIQYF.

This clonotype has a handful of counts. The CDR3 nucleotides are TGTGCCAGCAGCTTAGGGGAGGCAGGAATCAAGACCCAGTACTTC. Residues: CASSLGEAGIKTQYF. The rearrangement uses TRBV7-8 and TRBJ2-5, with D possibly being TRBD2 (6 bases). The CDR3 extends over 15 amino acids. V gave up 1 base and J gave up 6 bases, with 15 bases separating them. The germline gives CDR1 SGHVS, CDR2 FQNEAQ. Complete variable domain (other parts from reference TRBV7-8 and TRBJ2-5): GAGVSQSPRYKVAKRGQDVALRCDPISGHVSLFWYQQALGQGPEFLTYFQNEAQLDKSGLPSDRFFAERPEGSVSTLKIQRTQQEDSAVYLCASSLGEAGIKTQYFGPGTRLLVL.

This rearrangement joins TRBV29-1 to TRBJ1-1, with D unresolved. Trimming left V 8 bases short and J 3 bases short, with 7 bases between. Germline lookup yields CDR1 SQVTM and CDR2 ANQGSEA. CDR3 length equals 10 residues. CDR3 nucleotides: TGCAGCTCTCACCACACTGAAGCTTTCTTT. Translated, it gives CSSHHTEAFF.

V gene TRBV2 combines with J gene TRBJ2-1; D may be TRBD1 or TRBD2 (5 bases each). The CDR3 consists of 13 residues. Trimming stripped 4 bases from V and 6 bases from J, with 10 bases between. In germline, CDR1 is SNHLY, CDR2 FYNNEI. CDR3 nucleotide sequence: TGTGCCAGCAGTGGAAGGGGAGCCAATGAGCAGTTCTTC. It specifies CASSGRGANEQFF.

This clonotype appeared a single time. The genes are TRBV3-1 and TRBJ2-1; D not certain. Germline V gene data show CDR1 as LGHDT and CDR2 as YNNKEL (reference sequence). This CDR3 has 15 residues. Between the trimmed V and J ends, which lost 2 bases and 7 bases, there was a span of 15 bases. This CDR3 reads CASSQLPGIRNEQFF. CDR3 DNA: TGTGCCAGCAGCCAACTCCCGGGTATACGGAATGAGCAGTTCTTC.

The chain links TRBV5-6 to TRBJ2-3; 8 positions agree with TRBD1. J lost 4 bases, V lost 2 bases, and 9 bases had no gene match. Per the germline V gene, CDR1 is SGHDT and CDR2 is YYEEEE. This CDR3 is built from 16 residues. CDR3 amino acids: CASSFVGQGAADTQYF. In DNA, the CDR3 is TGTGCCAGCAGCTTCGTAGGACAGGGTGCCGCAGATACGCAGTATTTT.

The chain combines TRBV4-1 with TRBJ2-1; TRBD2 matches at 9 bases. Germline V gene data show CDR1 as MGHRA and CDR2 as YSYEKL. This CDR3 comprises 16 residues. V gave up 4 bases and J gave up 4 bases; unmatched junction bases: 8. The CDR3 here is CASSPGAGGPYNEQFF. DNA of the CDR3: TGCGCCAGCAGCCCCGGGGCGGGAGGGCCATACAATGAGCAGTTCTTC.

This clonotype was seen only once. The chain links TRBV20-1 to TRBJ1-1; TRBD1 is a possible D gene (5 bases). CDR1 is DFQATT, CDR2 SNEGSKA, per germline (reference sequence). V lost 6 bases and J 10 bases, leaving 18 bases between the germline ends. The CDR3 consists of 12 residues. CDR3 sequence reads: CSAPGRPKAAFF. In DNA form, the CDR3 reads TGCAGTGCCCCGGGACGCCCAAAGGCAGCTTTCTTT.

The chain employs TRBV5-6 and TRBJ2-1, with D perhaps assigned TRBD1 or TRBD2 (5 bases each). The CDR3 runs 14 residues. Trimming cost V 4 bases and J 4 bases, with 12 bases left between them. Germline V gene lookup returns CDR1 SGHDT and CDR2 YYEEEE. CDR3 bases: TGTGCCAGCAGCATCGGGACCAAGTACAATGAGCAGTTCTTC. It codes for CASSIGTKYNEQFF.